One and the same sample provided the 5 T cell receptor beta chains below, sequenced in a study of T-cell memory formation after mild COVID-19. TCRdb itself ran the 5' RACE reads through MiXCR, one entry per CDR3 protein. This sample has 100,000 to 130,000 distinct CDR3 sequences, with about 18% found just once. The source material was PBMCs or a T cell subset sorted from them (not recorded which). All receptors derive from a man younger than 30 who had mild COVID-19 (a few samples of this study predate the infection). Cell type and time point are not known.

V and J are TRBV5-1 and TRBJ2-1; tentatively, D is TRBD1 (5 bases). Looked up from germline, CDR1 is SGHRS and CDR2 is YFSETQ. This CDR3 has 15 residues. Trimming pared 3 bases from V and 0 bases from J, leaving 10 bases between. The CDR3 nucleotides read TGCGCCAGCAGCTCGACAGTGAGCTCCTACAATGAGCAGTTCTTC. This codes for CASSSTVSSYNEQFF.

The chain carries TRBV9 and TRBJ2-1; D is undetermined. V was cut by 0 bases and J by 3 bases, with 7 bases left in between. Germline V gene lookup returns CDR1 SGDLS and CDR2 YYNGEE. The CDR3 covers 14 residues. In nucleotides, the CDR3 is TGTGCCAGCAGCGTAGGCACTCTCTACAATGAGCAGTTCTTC. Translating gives CASSVGTLYNEQFF.

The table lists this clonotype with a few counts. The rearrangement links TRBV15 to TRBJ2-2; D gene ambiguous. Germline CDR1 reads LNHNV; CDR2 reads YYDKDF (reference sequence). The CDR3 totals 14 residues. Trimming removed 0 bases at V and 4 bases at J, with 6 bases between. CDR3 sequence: CATSRDIRTGELFF. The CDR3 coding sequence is TGTGCCACCAGCAGAGATATTCGCACCGGGGAGCTGTTTTTT.

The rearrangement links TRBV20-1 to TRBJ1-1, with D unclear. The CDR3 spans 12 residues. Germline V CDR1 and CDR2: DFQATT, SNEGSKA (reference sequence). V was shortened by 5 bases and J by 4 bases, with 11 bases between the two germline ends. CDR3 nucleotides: TGCAGTGCTGTCCCGGGGTTCACTGAAGCTTTCTTT. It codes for CSAVPGFTEAFF.

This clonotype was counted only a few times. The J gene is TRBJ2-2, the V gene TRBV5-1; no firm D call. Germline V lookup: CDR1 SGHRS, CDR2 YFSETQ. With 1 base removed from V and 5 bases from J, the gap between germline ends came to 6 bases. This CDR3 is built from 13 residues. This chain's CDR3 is CASSLFGTGELFF. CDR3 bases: TGCGCCAGCAGCTTGTTCGGGACCGGGGAGCTGTTTTTT.